A selection of T cell receptor beta chains follows, all from one sample in a study. TCRdb re-analysed the 5' RACE reads in MiXCR, keeping a single row per CDR3 protein. The table shows some 44,000 distinct CDR3 sequences, with 22% occurring only once. The source material was Tregs sorted from blood. The origin of the receptors is a female donor with breast cancer. Both conserved end residues are part of each CDR3. D genes are given only for firm matches. Clone size is given for some rows only: seen once, a few or many times, or a class if the clone is expanded.

d_call	v_call	clone_size	j_call	cdr3_nt	cdr3_aa
TRBD1	TRBV29-1	many	TRBJ2-5	TGCAGCGTCCGGGACAGGAGATACCAAGAGACCCAGTACTTC	CSVRDRRYQETQYF
-	TRBV20-1	many	TRBJ1-1	TGCAGTGCTAGGCATAGGAACACTGAAGCTTTCTTT	CSARHRNTEAFF
TRBD2	TRBV4-2	medium-sized	TRBJ2-3	TGTGCCAGCAGCCAGATGTCCCTAGCGGGAGATGATACGCAGTATTTT	CASSQMSLAGDDTQYF
TRBD1	TRBV5-1	few	TRBJ2-2	TGCGCCAGCAGCATAGCCGGGACAGGAAACACCGGGGAGCTGTTTTTT	CASSIAGTGNTGELFF
TRBD2	TRBV5-4	many	TRBJ2-3	TGTGCCAGCAGCTTCCTAGCGGGAGCAGATACGCAGTATTTT	CASSFLAGADTQYF
-	TRBV29-1	-	TRBJ2-1	TGCAGCGCTGTAGGAGGGGGCAATGAGCAGTTCTTC	CSAVGGGNEQFF
TRBD1	TRBV28	many	TRBJ2-7	TGTGCCAGCAGCAGACCGGGACAGAAATACGAGCAGTACTTC	CASSRPGQKYEQYF
TRBD2	TRBV15	many	TRBJ2-5	TGTGCCACCAGCAGAGGGGCTAGCGGGTTCCAAGAGACCCAGTACTTC	CATSRGASGFQETQYF
-	TRBV7-2	-	TRBJ2-7	TGTGCCAGCAGCCTACTTTCCCGGACCTACGAGCAGTACTTC	CASSLLSRTYEQYF
TRBD2	TRBV27	-	TRBJ2-2	TGTGCCAGCAGTTTAACGGGAGGGATAGCGGGGGAGCTGTTTTTT	CASSLTGGIAGELFF
-	TRBV3-1	-	TRBJ1-1	TGTGCCAGCAGCCAGGCCCTGAACGCTGAAGCTTTCTTT	CASSQALNAEAFF
TRBD2	TRBV28	-	TRBJ2-7	TGTGCCAGCAGTTTGAGACTAGCGGCCACCTACGAGCAGTACTTC	CASSLRLAATYEQYF
-	TRBV6-5	many	TRBJ1-1	TGTGCCAGCAGTTACTCGGGGGGCCTGGACACTGAAGCTTTCTTT	CASSYSGGLDTEAFF
TRBD1	TRBV15	many	TRBJ2-4	TGTGCCACCAGCCCCCGGACAGGGATGGCCAAAAACATTCAGTACTTC	CATSPRTGMAKNIQYF
-	TRBV7-8	few	TRBJ2-7	TGTGCCAGCAGCTTACGACAGGCGTCCTACGAGCAGTACTTC	CASSLRQASYEQYF
TRBD2	TRBV5-1	-	TRBJ2-1	TGCGCCAGCCTAGCGGGGCCGAACTACAATGAGCAGTTCTTC	CASLAGPNYNEQFF
-	TRBV13	many	TRBJ2-6	TGTGCCAGCAGCTTAGGACAGGGTCTGGGTGGGGCCAACGTCCTGACTTTC	CASSLGQGLGGANVLTF
TRBD2	TRBV20-1	many	TRBJ2-7	TGCAGTGCCAGTAGCGGGAGTCGCGGCTACGAGCAGTACTTC	CSASSGSRGYEQYF
-	TRBV6-2/TRBV6-3	few	TRBJ2-1	TGTGCCAGCAGTTACTCCGGCGGCCATGAGCAGTTCTTC	CASSYSGGHEQFF
TRBD1	TRBV14	few	TRBJ1-4	TGTGCCAGCAGCCAAGGAGAACGACAGGGAAGATATGAAAAACTGTTTTTT	CASSQGERQGRYEKLFF
-	TRBV20-1	few	TRBJ1-6	TGCAGTGCTAGAACGGGGAATTCACCCCTCCACTTT	CSARTGNSPLHF
TRBD2	TRBV12-3/TRBV12-4	few	TRBJ2-3	TGTGCCAGCAGCCACACTAGCGGGGTGATATTGGATACGCAGTATTTT	CASSHTSGVILDTQYF
TRBD2	TRBV6-1	-	TRBJ2-7	TGTGCCAGCAGGTTTGGGACTAGCGGTCTCTACGAGCAGTACTTC	CASRFGTSGLYEQYF
-	TRBV6-5	many	TRBJ2-1	TGTGCCAGCAGTTACCCCTTCAGCGAGTCCTACAATGAGCAGTTCTTC	CASSYPFSESYNEQFF
TRBD1	TRBV5-1	-	TRBJ2-1	TGCGCCAGCAGCCAAGGACAGGGGCCGTACAATGGGCAGTTCTTC	CASSQGQGPYNGQFF
TRBD1	TRBV5-1	many	TRBJ2-5	TGCGCCAGCAGCTCGTTTCGGGACAGGGGGCCGGGGGAGACCCAGTACTTC	CASSSFRDRGPGETQYF
TRBD2	TRBV20-1	few	TRBJ2-1	TGCAGTGCTAGAGATGTAGAAGGACTAGTTCGGCAGTTCTTC	CSARDVEGLVRQFF
-	TRBV2	few	TRBJ1-5	TGTGCCAGCAGTTCTGACATTCGATATCAGCCCCAGCATTTT	CASSSDIRYQPQHF
TRBD2	TRBV6-1	-	TRBJ2-2	TGTGCCCAGGGCGGACTAGGGGTTGGGATCGGGGAGCTGTTTTTT	CAQGGLGVGIGELFF
TRBD2	TRBV6-1	few	TRBJ2-2	TGTGCCAGCAGTGGGACTAGCGGGAGGGCGAACACCGGGGAGCTGTTTTTT	CASSGTSGRANTGELFF
TRBD2	TRBV6-5	many	TRBJ2-7	TGTGCCAGCAGGCGAACTAGCGGGAGCGACTACGAGCAGTACTTC	CASRRTSGSDYEQYF
-	TRBV12-3/TRBV12-4	few	TRBJ2-1	TGTGCCAGCAGCCTCGGCATGGATGAGCAGTTCTTC	CASSLGMDEQFF
-	TRBV4-2	many	TRBJ2-5	TGTGCCAGCAGCCATTCAGACAGTCGAGAGACCCAGTACTTC	CASSHSDSRETQYF
-	TRBV5-1	many	TRBJ2-2	TGCGCCAGCAGCTTCACAGAGAACACCGGGGAGCTGTTTTTT	CASSFTENTGELFF
TRBD1	TRBV12-3/TRBV12-4	-	TRBJ2-1	TGTACCAGCAGACCCGGGACAGGGGGCAATGAGCAGTTCTTC	CTSRPGTGGNEQFF
-	TRBV12-3/TRBV12-4	few	TRBJ2-7	TGTGCCAGCAGTTTTGGGGGGCTGGCTAATGAGCAGTACTTC	CASSFGGLANEQYF
TRBD1	TRBV9	-	TRBJ1-1	TGTGCCAGCAGACCCGGACAGGGGGCAGCTATGAACACTGAAGCTTTCTTT	CASRPGQGAAMNTEAFF